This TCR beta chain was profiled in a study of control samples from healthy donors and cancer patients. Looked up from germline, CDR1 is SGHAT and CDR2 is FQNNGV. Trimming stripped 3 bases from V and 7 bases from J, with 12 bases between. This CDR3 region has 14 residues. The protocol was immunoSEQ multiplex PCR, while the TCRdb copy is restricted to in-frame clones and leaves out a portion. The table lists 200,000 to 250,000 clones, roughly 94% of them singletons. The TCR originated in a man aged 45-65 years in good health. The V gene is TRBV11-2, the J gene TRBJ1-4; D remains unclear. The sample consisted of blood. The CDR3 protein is CASSFLLRGEKLFF. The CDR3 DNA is TGTGCCAGCAGCTTCCTACTACGGGGTGAAAAACTGTTTTTT. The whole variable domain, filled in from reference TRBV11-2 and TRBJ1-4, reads EAGVAQSPRYKIIEKRQSVAFWCNPISGHATLYWYQQILGQGPKLLIQFQNNGVVDDSQLPKDRFSAERLKGVDSTLKIQPAKLEDSAVYLCASSFLLRGEKLFFGSGTQLSVL.